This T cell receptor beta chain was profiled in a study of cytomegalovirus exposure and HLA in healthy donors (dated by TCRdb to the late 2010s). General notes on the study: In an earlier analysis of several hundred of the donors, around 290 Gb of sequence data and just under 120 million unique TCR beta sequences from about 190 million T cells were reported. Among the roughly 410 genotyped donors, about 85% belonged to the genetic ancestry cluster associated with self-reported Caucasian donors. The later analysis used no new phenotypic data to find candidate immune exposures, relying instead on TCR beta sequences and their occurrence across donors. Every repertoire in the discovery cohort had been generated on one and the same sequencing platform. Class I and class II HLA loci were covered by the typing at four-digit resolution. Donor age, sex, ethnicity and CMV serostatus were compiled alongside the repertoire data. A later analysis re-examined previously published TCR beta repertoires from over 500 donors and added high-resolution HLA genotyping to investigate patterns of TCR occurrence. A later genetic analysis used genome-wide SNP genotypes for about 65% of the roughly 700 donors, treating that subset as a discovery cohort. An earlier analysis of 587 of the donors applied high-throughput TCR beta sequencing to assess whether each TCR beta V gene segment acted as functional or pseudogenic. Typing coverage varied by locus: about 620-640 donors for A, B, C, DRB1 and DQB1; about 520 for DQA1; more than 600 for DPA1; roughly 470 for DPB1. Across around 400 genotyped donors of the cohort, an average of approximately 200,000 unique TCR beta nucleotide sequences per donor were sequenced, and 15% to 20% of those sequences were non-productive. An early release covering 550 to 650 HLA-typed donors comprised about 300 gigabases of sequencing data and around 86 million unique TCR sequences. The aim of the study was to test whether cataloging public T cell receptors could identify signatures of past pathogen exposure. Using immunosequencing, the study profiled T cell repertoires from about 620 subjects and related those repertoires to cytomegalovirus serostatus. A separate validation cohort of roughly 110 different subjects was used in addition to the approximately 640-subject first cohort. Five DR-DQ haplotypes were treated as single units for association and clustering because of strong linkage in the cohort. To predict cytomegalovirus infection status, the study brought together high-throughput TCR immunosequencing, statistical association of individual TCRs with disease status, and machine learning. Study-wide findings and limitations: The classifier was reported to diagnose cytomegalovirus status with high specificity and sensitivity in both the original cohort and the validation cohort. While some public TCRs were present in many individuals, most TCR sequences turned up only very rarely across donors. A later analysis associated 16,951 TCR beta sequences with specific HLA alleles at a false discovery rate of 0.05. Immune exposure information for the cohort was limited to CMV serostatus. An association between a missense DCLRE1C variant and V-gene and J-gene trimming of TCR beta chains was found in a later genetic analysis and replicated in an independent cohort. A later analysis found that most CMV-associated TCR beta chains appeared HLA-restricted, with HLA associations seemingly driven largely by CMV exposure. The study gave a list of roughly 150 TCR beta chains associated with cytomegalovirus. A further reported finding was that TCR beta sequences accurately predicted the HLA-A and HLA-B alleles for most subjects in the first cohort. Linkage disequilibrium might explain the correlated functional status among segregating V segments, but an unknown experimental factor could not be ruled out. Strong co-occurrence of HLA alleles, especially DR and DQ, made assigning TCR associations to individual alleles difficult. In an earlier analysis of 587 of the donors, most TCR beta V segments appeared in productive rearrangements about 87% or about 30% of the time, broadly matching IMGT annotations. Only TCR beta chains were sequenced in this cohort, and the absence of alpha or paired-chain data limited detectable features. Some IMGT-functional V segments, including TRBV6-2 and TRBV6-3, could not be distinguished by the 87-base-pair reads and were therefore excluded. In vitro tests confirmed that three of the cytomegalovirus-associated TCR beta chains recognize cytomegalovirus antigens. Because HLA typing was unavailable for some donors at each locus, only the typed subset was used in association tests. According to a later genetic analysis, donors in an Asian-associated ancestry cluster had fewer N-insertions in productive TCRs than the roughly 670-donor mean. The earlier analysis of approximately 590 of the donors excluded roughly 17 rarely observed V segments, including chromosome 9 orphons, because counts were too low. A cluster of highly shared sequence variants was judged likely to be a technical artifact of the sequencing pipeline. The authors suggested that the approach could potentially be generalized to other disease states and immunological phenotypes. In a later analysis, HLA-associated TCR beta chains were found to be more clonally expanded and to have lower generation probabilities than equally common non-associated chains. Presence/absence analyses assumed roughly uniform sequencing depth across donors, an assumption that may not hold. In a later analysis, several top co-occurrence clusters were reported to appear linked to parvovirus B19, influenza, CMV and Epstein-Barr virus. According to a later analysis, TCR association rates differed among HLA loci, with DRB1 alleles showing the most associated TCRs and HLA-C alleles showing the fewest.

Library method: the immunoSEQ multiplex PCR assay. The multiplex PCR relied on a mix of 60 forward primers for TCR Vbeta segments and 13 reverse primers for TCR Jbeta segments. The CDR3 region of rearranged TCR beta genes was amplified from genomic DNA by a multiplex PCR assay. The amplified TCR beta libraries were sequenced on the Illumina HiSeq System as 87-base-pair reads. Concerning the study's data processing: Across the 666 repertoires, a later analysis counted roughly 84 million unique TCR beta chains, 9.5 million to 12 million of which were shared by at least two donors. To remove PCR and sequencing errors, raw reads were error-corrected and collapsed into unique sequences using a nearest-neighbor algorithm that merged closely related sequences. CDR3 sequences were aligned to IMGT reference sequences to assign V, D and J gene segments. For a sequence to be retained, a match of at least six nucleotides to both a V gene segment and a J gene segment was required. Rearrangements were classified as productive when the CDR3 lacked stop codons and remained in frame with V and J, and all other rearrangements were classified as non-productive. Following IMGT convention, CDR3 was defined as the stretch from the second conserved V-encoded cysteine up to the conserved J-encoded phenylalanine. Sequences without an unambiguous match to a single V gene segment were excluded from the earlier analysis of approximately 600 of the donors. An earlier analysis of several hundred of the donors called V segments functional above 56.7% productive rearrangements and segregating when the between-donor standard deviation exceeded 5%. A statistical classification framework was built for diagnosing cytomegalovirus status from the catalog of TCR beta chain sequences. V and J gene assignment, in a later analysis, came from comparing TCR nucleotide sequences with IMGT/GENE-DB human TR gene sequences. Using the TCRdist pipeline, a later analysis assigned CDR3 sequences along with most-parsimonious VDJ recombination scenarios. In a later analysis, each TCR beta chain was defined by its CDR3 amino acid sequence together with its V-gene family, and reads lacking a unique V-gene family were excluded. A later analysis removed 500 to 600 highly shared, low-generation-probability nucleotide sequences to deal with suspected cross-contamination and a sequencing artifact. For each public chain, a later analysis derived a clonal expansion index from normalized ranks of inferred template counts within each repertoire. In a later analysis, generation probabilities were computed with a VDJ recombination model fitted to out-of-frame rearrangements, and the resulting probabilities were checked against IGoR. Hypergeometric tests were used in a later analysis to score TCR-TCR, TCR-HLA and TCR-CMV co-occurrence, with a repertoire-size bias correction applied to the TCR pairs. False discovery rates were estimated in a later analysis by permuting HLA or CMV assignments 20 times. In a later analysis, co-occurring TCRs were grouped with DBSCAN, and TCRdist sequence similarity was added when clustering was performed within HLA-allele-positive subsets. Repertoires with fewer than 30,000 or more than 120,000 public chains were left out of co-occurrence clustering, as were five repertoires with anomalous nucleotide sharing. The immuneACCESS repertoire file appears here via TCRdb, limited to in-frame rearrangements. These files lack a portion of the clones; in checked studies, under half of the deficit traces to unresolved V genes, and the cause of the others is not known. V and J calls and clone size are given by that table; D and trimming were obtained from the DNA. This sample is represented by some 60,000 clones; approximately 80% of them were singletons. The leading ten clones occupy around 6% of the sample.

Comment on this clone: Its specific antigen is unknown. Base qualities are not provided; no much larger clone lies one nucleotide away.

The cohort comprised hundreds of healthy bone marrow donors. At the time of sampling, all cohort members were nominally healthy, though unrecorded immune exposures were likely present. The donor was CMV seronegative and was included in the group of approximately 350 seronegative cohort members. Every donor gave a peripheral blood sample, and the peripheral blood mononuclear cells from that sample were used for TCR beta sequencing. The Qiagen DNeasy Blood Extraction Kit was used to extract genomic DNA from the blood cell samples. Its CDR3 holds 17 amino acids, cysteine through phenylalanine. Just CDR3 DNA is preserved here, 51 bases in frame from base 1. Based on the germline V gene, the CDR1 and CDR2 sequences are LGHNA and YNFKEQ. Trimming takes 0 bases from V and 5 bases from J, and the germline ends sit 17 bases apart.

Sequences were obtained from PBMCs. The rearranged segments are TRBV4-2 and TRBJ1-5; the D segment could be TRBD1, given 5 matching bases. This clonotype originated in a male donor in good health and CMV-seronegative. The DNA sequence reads TGTGCCAGCAGCCAAGATCTAGGGGTGGCAGGGCATCAGCCCCAGCATTTT. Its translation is CASSQDLGVAGHQPQHF.